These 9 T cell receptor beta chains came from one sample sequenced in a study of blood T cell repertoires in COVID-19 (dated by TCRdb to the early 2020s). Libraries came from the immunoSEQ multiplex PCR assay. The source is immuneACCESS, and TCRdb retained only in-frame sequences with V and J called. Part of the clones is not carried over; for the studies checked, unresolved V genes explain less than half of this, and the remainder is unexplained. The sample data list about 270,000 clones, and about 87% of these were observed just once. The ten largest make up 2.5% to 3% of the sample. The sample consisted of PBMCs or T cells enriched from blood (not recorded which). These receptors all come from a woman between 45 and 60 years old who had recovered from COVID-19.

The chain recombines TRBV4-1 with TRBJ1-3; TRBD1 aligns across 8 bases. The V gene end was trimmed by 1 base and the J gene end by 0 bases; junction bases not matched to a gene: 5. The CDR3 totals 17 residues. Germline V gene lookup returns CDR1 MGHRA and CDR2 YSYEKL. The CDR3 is CASSQGTGTGSGNTIYF. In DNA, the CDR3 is TGCGCCAGCAGCCAAGGGACCGGGACAGGCTCTGGAAACACCATATATTTT.

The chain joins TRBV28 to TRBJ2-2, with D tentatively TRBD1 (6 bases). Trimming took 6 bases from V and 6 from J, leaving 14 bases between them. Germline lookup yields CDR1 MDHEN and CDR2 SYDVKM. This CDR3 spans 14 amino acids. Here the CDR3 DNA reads TGTGCCAGCAGACCGGGACAAGCTCCCGGGGAGCTGTTTTTT. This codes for CASRPGQAPGELFF.

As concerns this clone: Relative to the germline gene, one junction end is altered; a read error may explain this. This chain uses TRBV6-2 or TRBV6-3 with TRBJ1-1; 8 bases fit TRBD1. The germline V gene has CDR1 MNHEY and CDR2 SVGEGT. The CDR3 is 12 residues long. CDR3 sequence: CASSRQGPLYLF. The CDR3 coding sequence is TGTGCCAGCAGTAGACAGGGGCCCTTATACCTCTTT.

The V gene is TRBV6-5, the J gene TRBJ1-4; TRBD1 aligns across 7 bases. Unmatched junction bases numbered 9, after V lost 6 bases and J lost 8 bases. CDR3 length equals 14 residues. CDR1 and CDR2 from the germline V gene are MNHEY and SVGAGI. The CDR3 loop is CASSLNRGGEKLFF. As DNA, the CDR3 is TGTGCCAGCAGCCTGAACAGGGGTGGCGAAAAACTGTTTTTT.

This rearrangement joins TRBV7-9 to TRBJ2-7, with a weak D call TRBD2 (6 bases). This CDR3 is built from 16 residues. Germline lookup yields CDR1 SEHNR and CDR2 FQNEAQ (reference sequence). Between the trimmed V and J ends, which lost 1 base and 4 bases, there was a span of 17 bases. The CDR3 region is CASSLVRGYQRYEQYF. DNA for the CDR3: TGTGCCAGCAGCTTAGTACGGGGGTATCAGAGGTACGAGCAGTACTTC.

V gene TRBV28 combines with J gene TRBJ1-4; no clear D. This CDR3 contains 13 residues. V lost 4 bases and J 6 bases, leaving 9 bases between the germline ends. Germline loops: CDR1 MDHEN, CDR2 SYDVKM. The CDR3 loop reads CASSSPGYEKLFF. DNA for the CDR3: TGTGCCAGCAGTTCGCCCGGGTATGAAAAACTGTTTTTT.

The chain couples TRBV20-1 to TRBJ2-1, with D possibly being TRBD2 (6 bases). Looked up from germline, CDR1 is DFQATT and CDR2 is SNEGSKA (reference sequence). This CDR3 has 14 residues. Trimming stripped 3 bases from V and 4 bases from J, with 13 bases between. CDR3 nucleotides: TGCAGTGCTAGTTCCCTAGCGTCTTACAATGAGCAGTTCTTC. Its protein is CSASSLASYNEQFF.

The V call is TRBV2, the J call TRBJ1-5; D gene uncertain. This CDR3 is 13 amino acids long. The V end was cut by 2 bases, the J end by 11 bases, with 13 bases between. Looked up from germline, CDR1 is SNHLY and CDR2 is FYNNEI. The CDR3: CASSEYTTPTQHF. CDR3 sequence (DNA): TGTGCCAGCAGTGAATACACAACGCCAACCCAGCATTTT.

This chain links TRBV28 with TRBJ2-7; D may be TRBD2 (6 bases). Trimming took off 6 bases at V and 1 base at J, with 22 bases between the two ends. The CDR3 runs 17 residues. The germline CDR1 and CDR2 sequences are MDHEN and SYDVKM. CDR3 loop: CASRSPRLGGTSYEQYF. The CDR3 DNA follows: TGTGCCAGCAGATCCCCCCGGTTAGGCGGGACTTCCTACGAGCAGTACTTC.